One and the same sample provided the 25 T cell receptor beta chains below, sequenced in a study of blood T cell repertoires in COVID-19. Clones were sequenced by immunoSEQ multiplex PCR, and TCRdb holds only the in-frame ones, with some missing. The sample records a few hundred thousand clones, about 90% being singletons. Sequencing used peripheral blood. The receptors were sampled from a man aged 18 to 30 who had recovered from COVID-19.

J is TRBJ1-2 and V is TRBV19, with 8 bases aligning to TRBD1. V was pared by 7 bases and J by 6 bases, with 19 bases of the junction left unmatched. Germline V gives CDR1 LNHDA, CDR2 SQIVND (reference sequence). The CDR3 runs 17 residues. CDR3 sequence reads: CASTLGPGQALVDGYTF. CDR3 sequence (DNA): TGTGCCAGTACCCTTGGCCCGGGACAGGCCTTGGTAGATGGCTACACCTTC.

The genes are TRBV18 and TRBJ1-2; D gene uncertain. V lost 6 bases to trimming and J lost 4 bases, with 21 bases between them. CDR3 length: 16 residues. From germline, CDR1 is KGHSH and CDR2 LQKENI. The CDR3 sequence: CASSPMKEGGSYGYTF. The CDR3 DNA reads TGTGCCAGCTCCCCTATGAAAGAGGGAGGATCCTATGGCTACACCTTC.

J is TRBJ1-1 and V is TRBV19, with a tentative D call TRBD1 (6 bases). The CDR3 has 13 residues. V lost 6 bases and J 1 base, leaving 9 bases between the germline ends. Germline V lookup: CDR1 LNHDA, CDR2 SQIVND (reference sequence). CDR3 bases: TGTGCCAGTAGGATACAGGGGAACACTGAAGCTTTCTTT. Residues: CASRIQGNTEAFF. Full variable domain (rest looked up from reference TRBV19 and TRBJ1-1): DGGITQSPKYLFRKEGQNVTLSCEQNLNHDAMYWYRQDPGQGLRLIYYSQIVNDFQKGDIAEGYSVSREKKESFPLTVTSAQKNPTAFYLCASRIQGNTEAFFGQGTRLTVV.

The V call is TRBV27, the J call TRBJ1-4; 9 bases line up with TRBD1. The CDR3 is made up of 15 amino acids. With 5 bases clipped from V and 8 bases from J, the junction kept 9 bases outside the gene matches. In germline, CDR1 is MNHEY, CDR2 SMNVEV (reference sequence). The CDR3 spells CASSPTGGAGEKLFF. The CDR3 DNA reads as TGTGCCAGCAGTCCTACAGGGGGCGCGGGGGAAAAACTGTTTTTT.

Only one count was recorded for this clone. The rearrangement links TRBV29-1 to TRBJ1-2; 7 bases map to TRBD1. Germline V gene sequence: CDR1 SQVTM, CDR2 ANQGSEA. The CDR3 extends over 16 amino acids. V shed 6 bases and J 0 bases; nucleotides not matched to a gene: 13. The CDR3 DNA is TGCAGCGTCCGACGACAGGGCCTCCTAGCTAACTATGGCTACACCTTC. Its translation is CSVRRQGLLANYGYTF.

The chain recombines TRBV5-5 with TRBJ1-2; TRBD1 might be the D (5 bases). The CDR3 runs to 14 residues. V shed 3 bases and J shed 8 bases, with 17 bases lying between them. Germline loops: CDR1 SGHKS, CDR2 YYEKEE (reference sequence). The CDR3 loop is CASSSLPGGNGYTF. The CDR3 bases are TGTGCCAGCAGCTCCCTGCCTGGGGGGAACGGCTACACCTTC.

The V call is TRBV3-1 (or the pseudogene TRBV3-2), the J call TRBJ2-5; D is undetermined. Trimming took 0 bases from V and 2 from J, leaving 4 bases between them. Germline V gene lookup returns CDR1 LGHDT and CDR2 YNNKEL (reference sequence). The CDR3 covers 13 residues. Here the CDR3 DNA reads TGTGCCAGCAGCCAAGATATTCAAGAGACCCAGTACTTC. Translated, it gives CASSQDIQETQYF.

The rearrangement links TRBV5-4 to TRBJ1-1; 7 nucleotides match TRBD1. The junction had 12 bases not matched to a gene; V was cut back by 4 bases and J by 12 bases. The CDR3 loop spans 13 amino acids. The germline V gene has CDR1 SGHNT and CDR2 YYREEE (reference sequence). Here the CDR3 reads CASSRTGDKGTFF. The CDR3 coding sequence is TGTGCCAGCAGCCGGACAGGTGATAAAGGGACTTTCTTT.

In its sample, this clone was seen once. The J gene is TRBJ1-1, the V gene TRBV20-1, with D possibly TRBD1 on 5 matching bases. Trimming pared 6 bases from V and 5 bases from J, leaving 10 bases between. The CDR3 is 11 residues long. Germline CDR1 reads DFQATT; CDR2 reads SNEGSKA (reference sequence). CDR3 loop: CSAGARTEAFF. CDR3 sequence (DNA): TGCAGTGCAGGGGCCAGGACTGAAGCTTTCTTT.

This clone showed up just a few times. CDR3 protein: CASSLGTADGYTF. The CDR3 coding sequence is TGTGCCAGCAGCTTAGGGACAGCTGACGGCTACACCTTC. The genes are TRBV13 and TRBJ1-2; D may be TRBD1 (5 bases). The germline V and J ends were trimmed by 0 bases and 8 bases, with 10 bases remaining between them. The germline V gene has CDR1 PRHDT and CDR2 FYEKMQ (reference sequence). This CDR3 has 13 amino acids.

The CDR3 loop reads CASTTERGLYEQYF. The CDR3 DNA reads TGTGCCAGCACCACCGAGCGGGGTCTATACGAGCAGTACTTC. This chain joins TRBV2 and TRBJ2-7; 7 nucleotides line up with TRBD2. The V and J ends lost 7 bases and 4 bases, in that order; junction bases with no gene match: 10. This CDR3 has 14 residues. CDR1 and CDR2 (germline): SNHLY, FYNNEI.

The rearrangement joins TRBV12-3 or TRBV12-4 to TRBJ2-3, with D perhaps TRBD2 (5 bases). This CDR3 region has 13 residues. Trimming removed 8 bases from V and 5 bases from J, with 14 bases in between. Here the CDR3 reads CASEGRFGDTQYF. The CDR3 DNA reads TGTGCCAGCGAGGGAAGGTTCGGAGATACGCAGTATTTT.

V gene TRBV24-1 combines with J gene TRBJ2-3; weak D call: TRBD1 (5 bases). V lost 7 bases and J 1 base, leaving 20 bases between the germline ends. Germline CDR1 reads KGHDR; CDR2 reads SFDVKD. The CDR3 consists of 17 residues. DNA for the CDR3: TGTGCCACCAGGATTTTCGTTAGGGGTGGAGGCACAGATACGCAGTATTTT. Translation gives CATRIFVRGGGTDTQYF.

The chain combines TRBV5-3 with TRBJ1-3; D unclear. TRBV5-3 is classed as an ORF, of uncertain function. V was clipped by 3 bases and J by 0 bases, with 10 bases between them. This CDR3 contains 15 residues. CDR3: CARSYRSNSGNTIYF. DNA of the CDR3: TGTGCCAGAAGCTACCGGAGTAACTCTGGAAACACCATATATTTT.

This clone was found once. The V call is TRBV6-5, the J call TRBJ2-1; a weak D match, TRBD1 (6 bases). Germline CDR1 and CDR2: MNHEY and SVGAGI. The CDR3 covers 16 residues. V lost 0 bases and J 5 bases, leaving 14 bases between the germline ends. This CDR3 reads CASSYSGRGENNEQFF. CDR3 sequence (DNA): TGTGCCAGCAGTTACTCGGGCAGGGGAGAGAACAATGAGCAGTTCTTC.

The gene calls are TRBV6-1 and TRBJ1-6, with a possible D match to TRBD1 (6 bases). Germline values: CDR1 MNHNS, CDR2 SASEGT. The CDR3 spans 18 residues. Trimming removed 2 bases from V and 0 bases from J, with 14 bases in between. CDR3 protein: CASSELGGLSSYNSPLHF. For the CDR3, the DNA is TGTGCCAGCAGTGAACTTGGGGGCCTGAGCTCCTATAATTCACCCCTCCACTTT.

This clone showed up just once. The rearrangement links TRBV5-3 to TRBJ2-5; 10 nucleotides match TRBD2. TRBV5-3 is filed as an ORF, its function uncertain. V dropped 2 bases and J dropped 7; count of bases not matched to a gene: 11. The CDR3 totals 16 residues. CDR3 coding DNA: TGTGCCAGAAGCTTTTCCAAGGGGACTAGCGAGGTGACCCAGTACTTC. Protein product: CARSFSKGTSEVTQYF.

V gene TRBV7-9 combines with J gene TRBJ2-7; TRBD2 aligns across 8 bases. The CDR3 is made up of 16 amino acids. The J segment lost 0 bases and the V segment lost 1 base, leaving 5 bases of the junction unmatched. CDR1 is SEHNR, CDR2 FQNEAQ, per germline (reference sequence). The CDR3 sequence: CASSLGVAGSSYEQYF. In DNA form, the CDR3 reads TGTGCCAGCAGCTTAGGGGTAGCGGGGAGCTCCTACGAGCAGTACTTC.

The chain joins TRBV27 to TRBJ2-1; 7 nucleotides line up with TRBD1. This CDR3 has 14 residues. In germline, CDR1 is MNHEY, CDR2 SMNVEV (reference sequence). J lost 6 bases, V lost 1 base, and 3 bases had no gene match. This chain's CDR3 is CASSLYRGGNEQFF. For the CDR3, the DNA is TGTGCCAGCAGTTTATACAGGGGTGGCAATGAGCAGTTCTTC.

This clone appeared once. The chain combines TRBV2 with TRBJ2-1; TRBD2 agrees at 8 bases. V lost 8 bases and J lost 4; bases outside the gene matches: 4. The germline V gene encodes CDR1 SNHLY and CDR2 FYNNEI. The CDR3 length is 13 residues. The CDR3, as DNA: TGTGCCAGCTTAGCGGGACCATACAATGAGCAGTTCTTC. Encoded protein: CASLAGPYNEQFF.

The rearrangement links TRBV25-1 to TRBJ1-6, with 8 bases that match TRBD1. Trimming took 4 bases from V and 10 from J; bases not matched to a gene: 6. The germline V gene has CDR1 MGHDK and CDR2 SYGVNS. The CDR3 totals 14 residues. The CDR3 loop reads CASSGGQGRSPLHF. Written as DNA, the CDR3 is TGTGCCAGCAGTGGAGGACAGGGTCGGTCACCCCTCCACTTT. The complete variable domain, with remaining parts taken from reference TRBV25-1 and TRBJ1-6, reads EADIYQTPRYLVIGTGKKITLECSQTMGHDKMYWYQQDPGMELHLIHYSYGVNSTEKGDLSSESTVSRIRTEHFPLTLESARPSHTSQYLCASSGGQGRSPLHFGNGTRLTVT.

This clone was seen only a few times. The CDR3 nucleotides are TGTGCCAGTAGACCAAATCGCGGGGGATCATCCACTGAAGCTTTCTTT. Amino acid sequence: CASRPNRGGSSTEAFF. This chain connects TRBV19 to TRBJ1-1; tentatively, D is TRBD1 (5 bases). Trimming stripped 6 bases from V and 4 bases from J, with 21 bases between. Germline V gives CDR1 LNHDA, CDR2 SQIVND (reference sequence). There are 16 residues in the CDR3.

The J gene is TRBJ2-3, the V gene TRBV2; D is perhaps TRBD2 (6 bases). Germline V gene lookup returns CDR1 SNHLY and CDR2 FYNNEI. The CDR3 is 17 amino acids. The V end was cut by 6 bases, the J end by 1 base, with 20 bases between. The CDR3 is CASRGLADYRRTDTQYF. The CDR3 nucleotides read TGTGCCAGCAGGGGACTTGCGGATTACAGGCGCACAGATACGCAGTATTTT. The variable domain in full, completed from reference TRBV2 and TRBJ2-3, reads EPEVTQTPSHQVTQMGQEVILRCVPISNHLYFYWYRQILGQKVEFLVSFYNNEISEKSEIFDDQFSVERPDGSNFTLKIRSTKLEDSAMYFCASRGLADYRRTDTQYFGPGTRLTVL.

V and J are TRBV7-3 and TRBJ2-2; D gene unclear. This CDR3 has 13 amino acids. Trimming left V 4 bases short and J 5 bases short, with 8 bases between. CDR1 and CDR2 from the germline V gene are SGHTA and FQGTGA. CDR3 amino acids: CASSSPETGELFF. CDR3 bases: TGTGCCAGCAGCTCCCCCGAGACCGGGGAGCTGTTTTTT.

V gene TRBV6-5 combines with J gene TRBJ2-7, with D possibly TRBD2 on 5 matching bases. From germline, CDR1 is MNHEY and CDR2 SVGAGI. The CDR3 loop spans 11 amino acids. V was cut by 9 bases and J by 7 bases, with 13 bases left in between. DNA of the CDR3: TGTGCCAGTTTGGGTCGAGGGGAGCAGTACTTC. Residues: CASLGRGEQYF.